This entry lists 14 T cell receptor beta chains sequenced from one sample in a study of CD8 T cells in Susac syndrome (dated by TCRdb to between 2018 and 2021). Libraries came from the immunoSEQ multiplex PCR assay. RNA was extracted with the RNeasy kit and roughly 0.45 to 1 ug was reverse transcribed using random hexamers. TCRdb redid the processing of the public reads, applying fastp at Q25 and MiXCR, and retained in-frame beta chains. Entries are consolidated by CDR3 protein sequence, retaining the most common genes and DNA. The sample contains 150,000 to 200,000 distinct CDR3 sequences, approximately 92% of them found a single time. Around 0.13% of the sample is held by the ten biggest clonotypes. Input material: CD4+ T cells from PBMCs. Source of these receptors: a human donor in good health.

V and J are TRBV9 and TRBJ1-1; no firm D call. CDR3 length equals 13 residues. Germline V gene sequence: CDR1 SGDLS, CDR2 YYNGEE. Trimming cost V 4 bases and J 10 bases, with 17 bases left between them. The DNA of the CDR3 is TGTGCCAGCAGCCCGGGAGGCGTGGGTACAGCTTTCTTT. Its translation: CASSPGGVGTAFF.

This chain connects TRBV20-1 to TRBJ1-6; 7 bases map to TRBD1. Germline lookup yields CDR1 DFQATT and CDR2 SNEGSKA (reference sequence). V lost 1 base, J lost 7 bases, and 4 bases stayed unmatched. The CDR3 is made up of 14 amino acids. The CDR3 protein is CSARGDSDNSPLHF. The CDR3 coding sequence is TGCAGTGCTAGAGGGGACAGTGACAATTCACCCCTCCACTTT.

CDR3 amino acids: CSGGDGYEQYF. In nucleotides, the CDR3 is TGCAGCGGGGGGGACGGTTACGAGCAGTACTTC. V gene TRBV29-1 combines with J gene TRBJ2-7; maybe TRBD2 (6 bases). The CDR3 is made up of 11 amino acids. The V gene lost 7 bases and the J gene lost 4 bases, with 11 bases spanning the gap. Germline values: CDR1 SQVTM, CDR2 ANQGSEA.

The chain couples TRBV4-1 to TRBJ2-1; 9 positions agree with TRBD1. From germline, CDR1 is MGHRA and CDR2 YSYEKL. V lost 5 bases, J lost 12 bases, and 5 bases stayed unmatched. This CDR3 region has 12 residues. The chain's CDR3 is CASSYWTGVQFF. The CDR3 DNA sequence: TGCGCCAGCAGCTACTGGACAGGGGTGCAGTTCTTC.

V and J are TRBV11-2 and TRBJ1-1; TRBD1 agrees at 7 bases. Trimming took 5 bases from V and 4 from J; bases not matched to a gene: 4. The CDR3 is 13 residues long. The germline gives CDR1 SGHAT, CDR2 FQNNGV. Written as DNA, the CDR3 is TGTGCCAGCAGCCCAGGGGGGTTCACTGAAGCTTTCTTT. Protein sequence: CASSPGGFTEAFF.

The J gene is TRBJ2-3, the V gene TRBV20-1; 12 bases match TRBD2. The CDR3 runs to 15 residues. CDR1 and CDR2 (germline): DFQATT, SNEGSKA (reference sequence). J was trimmed by 6 bases and V by 0 bases; bases with no gene match: 4. The CDR3 is CSAREPSGGADTQYF. The CDR3 DNA reads as TGCAGTGCTAGAGAGCCTAGCGGGGGGGCCGATACGCAGTATTTT.

The chain has TRBV2 and TRBJ2-7, with D uncertain. The CDR3 extends over 12 amino acids. Trimming took off 6 bases at V and 3 bases at J, with 9 bases between the two ends. Germline V gene lookup returns CDR1 SNHLY and CDR2 FYNNEI. CDR3 nucleotide sequence: TGTGCCAGCAGACCCCCCCGCTACGAGCAGTACTTC. This gives the protein CASRPPRYEQYF.

The CDR3 DNA follows: TGTGCCAGTAGAAGGGACAGGGGGACCTTCGGAGCTTTCTTT. Protein: CASRRDRGTFGAFF. The chain carries TRBV19 and TRBJ1-1, with TRBD1 matching over 11 bases. The CDR3 has 14 residues. CDR1 and CDR2 from the germline V gene are LNHDA and SQIVND (reference sequence). V lost 6 bases, J lost 10 bases, and 10 bases stayed unmatched.

This chain connects TRBV2 to TRBJ2-3, with a weak D call TRBD2 (6 bases). Germline V gene sequence: CDR1 SNHLY, CDR2 FYNNEI. Trimming removed 8 bases at V and 5 bases at J, with 11 bases between. The CDR3 is 12 amino acids. The CDR3, as DNA: TGTGCCAGCTCGGGGCGGGGAGATACGCAGTATTTT. Translation gives CASSGRGDTQYF.

CDR3 in amino acids: CASSLQGRDTEAFF. CDR3 bases: TGTGCCAGCAGTTTACAGGGGCGGGACACTGAAGCTTTCTTT. The rearrangement uses TRBV12-3 or TRBV12-4 and TRBJ1-1; the D gene is possibly TRBD1 (6 bases). V lost 2 bases to trimming and J lost 3 bases, with 10 bases between them. The CDR3 contains 14 residues.

V usage is TRBV4-2 and J usage is TRBJ1-6; D not certain. The CDR3 has 16 amino acids. Germline V gene sequence: CDR1 LGHNA, CDR2 YNFKEQ. The V and J ends lost 0 bases and 9 bases respectively, with 15 bases between them. The CDR3 DNA reads TGTGCCAGCAGCCAAGATTCTGGAGGGATGGGTTCACCCCTCCACTTT. Its translation is CASSQDSGGMGSPLHF.

The rearrangement links TRBV24-1 to TRBJ1-5; maybe TRBD1 (6 bases). This CDR3 is built from 16 residues. Per the germline V gene, CDR1 is KGHDR and CDR2 is SFDVKD. The ends were cut back, 4 bases at V and 6 bases at J, with 18 bases in the middle. DNA of the CDR3: TGTGCCACCAGTGAATTGGCAGGGGAGTTTTGTCAGCCCCAGCATTTT. Its protein product is CATSELAGEFCQPQHF.

The J gene is TRBJ2-7, the V gene TRBV5-1, with D perhaps TRBD1 or TRBD2 (5 bases each). The germline V gene encodes CDR1 SGHRS and CDR2 YFSETQ. The CDR3 extends over 15 amino acids. V lost 4 bases, J lost 4 bases, and 18 bases lay in between. CDR3 coding DNA: TGCGCCAGCAGCATAGGGACGGGAAATGATTACGAGCAGTACTTC. Translating it yields CASSIGTGNDYEQYF. Using reference TRBV5-1 and TRBJ2-7 for the parts outside the CDR3, the full variable domain is KAGVTQTPRYLIKTRGQQVTLSCSPISGHRSVSWYQQTPGQGLQFLFEYFSETQRNKGNFPGRFSGRQFSNSRSEMNVSTLELGDSALYLCASSIGTGNDYEQYFGPGTRLTVT.

V usage is TRBV27 and J usage is TRBJ1-1, with a possible D match to TRBD1 (5 bases). V shed 2 bases and J shed 7 bases, with 20 bases lying between them. Germline V CDR1 and CDR2: MNHEY, SMNVEV (reference sequence). CDR3 length: 16 amino acids. The CDR3 region has the DNA TGTGCCAGCAGTTTAAGGGGTAGGGCAGCGAATAATGAAGCTTTCTTT. Encoded protein: CASSLRGRAANNEAFF.